This TCR beta chain appears in the sequencing data of a study of blood T cell repertoires in COVID-19. Study-wide background: Sources were T cells, B-cell-depleted T cells, or PBMCs; the material itself was cDNA or gDNA.

In the source study's methods: The assay estimated nucleated cells by amplifying reference gene primers. Only in-frame clones appear in the TCRdb table, and some are missing; sequencing was by immunoSEQ multiplex PCR. The D gene and trimming were derived from the DNA, and the V and J assignments and clone size from that table. The repertoire holds 120,000 or so clones, with 70% to 80% as singletons. The CDR3 is made up of 13 amino acids. Trimming shortened V by 5 bases and J by 10 bases, and 15 bases separated the two germline ends. Germline CDR1 reads SGHTA; CDR2 reads FQGTGA. Specimen: peripheral blood. The gene calls are TRBV7-3 and TRBJ2-4; weak D call: TRBD1 (6 bases). The TCR was taken from a human donor in a cohort sampled during active COVID-19. CDR3 in DNA: TGTGCCAGCAGCCTCCGGACAGAAGAGATTCAGTACTTC. Protein sequence: CASSLRTEEIQYF.